These T cell receptor beta chains were read from a single sample in a study of graft-versus-host responses after intestinal transplantation. Using immunoSEQ multiplex PCR, the repertoire was profiled, and TCRdb retains in-frame clones only, with some absent. Of around 18,000 clones in the sample, about nine tenths are singletons; the top ten hold around 1.9%. The specimen was PBMCs, collected approximately 56 weeks after transplant. The receptors were gathered from a human patient who received an intestinal transplant, so some T cells may come from the graft donor. Both conserved end residues are part of each CDR3. The D gene is left open where the match is weak. Clone size is not always given. Where it is, it says once, few, many or a class for expanded clones.

cdr3_length,clone_size,v_call,j_call,d_call,cdr3_aa,cdr3_nt
16,-,TRBV9,TRBJ2-7,TRBD2,CASSVAPSGGLYEQYF,TGTGCCAGCAGCGTAGCTCCTAGCGGGGGACTCTACGAGCAGTACTTC
16,-,TRBV4-2,TRBJ2-3,TRBD2,CASSRTSGGATDTQYF,TGTGCCAGCAGCCGGACTAGCGGGGGGGCCACAGATACGCAGTATTTT
12,-,TRBV4-1,TRBJ2-4,-,CASSQEGHIQYF,TGCGCCAGCAGTCAAGAAGGGCACATTCAGTACTTC
13,-,TRBV5-4,TRBJ2-7,-,CASSLELGYEQYF,TGTGCCAGCAGCTTGGAACTAGGCTACGAGCAGTACTTC
13,once,TRBV5-1,TRBJ1-6,-,CASRREGVSPLHF,TGCGCCAGCAGAAGGGAAGGTGTCTCACCCCTCCACTTT
14,-,TRBV29-1,TRBJ2-7,TRBD1,CSVDLGQGTYEQYF,TGCAGCGTTGATCTGGGACAGGGGACCTACGAGCAGTACTTC
12,-,TRBV19,TRBJ1-1,-,CASSIGNTEAFF,TGTGCCAGTAGTATAGGGAACACTGAAGCTTTCTTT
15,once,TRBV6-1,TRBJ1-4,TRBD1,CASSEEGGGHEKLFF,TGTGCCAGCAGTGAAGAGGGAGGGGGCCATGAAAAACTGTTTTTT
15,-,TRBV2,TRBJ2-1,TRBD1,CASSEETGGGFEQFF,TGTGCCAGCAGTGAAGAGACAGGGGGTGGCTTTGAGCAGTTCTTC
14,once,TRBV19,TRBJ2-5,-,CASSYPLEMETQYF,TGTGCCAGTAGTTATCCCCTTGAGATGGAGACCCAGTACTTC
15,-,TRBV6-5,TRBJ2-7,-,CASSLTGLLGYEQYF,TGTGCCAGCAGTTTAACGGGACTCTTGGGCTACGAGCAGTACTTC
13,once,TRBV6-1,TRBJ1-2,TRBD1,CASSLRTGAGYTF,TGTGCCAGCAGCCTGCGGACAGGGGCCGGCTACACCTTC
12,-,TRBV28,TRBJ2-7,-,CASSLALYEQYF,TGTGCCAGCAGTTTAGCGCTGTACGAGCAGTACTTC
16,-,TRBV15,TRBJ2-1,TRBD2,CATSREREGSYNEQFF,TGTGCCACCAGCAGAGAGCGGGAGGGATCCTACAATGAGCAGTTCTTC
14,-,TRBV6-5,TRBJ2-7,TRBD2,CASSWTSQVGEQYF,TGTGCCAGCAGCTGGACTAGCCAAGTTGGCGAGCAGTACTTC
16,-,TRBV11-2,TRBJ2-2,TRBD1,CATPWRDRGRNGELFF,TGTGCCACCCCCTGGCGGGACAGGGGGCGAAACGGGGAGCTGTTTTTT
14,-,TRBV9,TRBJ2-2,TRBD1,CASGTGGMTGELFF,TGTGCCAGCGGCACAGGGGGGATGACCGGGGAGCTGTTTTTT
12,-,TRBV11-2,TRBJ1-5,-,CASSFHGQPQHF,TGTGCCAGCAGCTTCCATGGTCAGCCCCAGCATTTT
12,-,TRBV29-1,TRBJ2-5,TRBD1,CSSRTGPETQYF,TGCAGCTCGCGGACAGGGCCAGAGACCCAGTACTTC
16,-,TRBV4-1,TRBJ1-5,-,CASSQGGEESNQPQHF,TGCGCCAGCAGCCAAGGGGGTGAGGAGTCGAACCAGCCCCAGCATTTT
13,-,TRBV9,TRBJ1-1,-,CASSPTDSSEAFF,TGTGCCAGCAGCCCGACGGACAGTTCTGAAGCTTTCTTT
16,-,TRBV28,TRBJ2-7,TRBD2,CASSPQDGEGPYEQYF,TGTGCCAGCAGTCCACAGGACGGGGAGGGACCCTACGAGCAGTACTTC
19,-,TRBV9,TRBJ2-1,TRBD1,CASSVDPVKTGPIYNEQFF,TGTGCCAGCAGCGTAGACCCCGTAAAGACAGGGCCTATCTACAATGAGCAGTTCTTC
16,once,TRBV29-1,TRBJ2-3,-,CSVKRGSRKLTDTQYF,TGCAGCGTTAAACGGGGCTCACGGAAGTTGACAGATACGCAGTATTTT
14,-,TRBV28,TRBJ2-7,TRBD1,CASSPDRGRYEQYF,TGTGCCAGCAGCCCGGACAGGGGTCGGTACGAGCAGTACTTC
14,once,TRBV6-5,TRBJ2-7,-,CASSPTTGSDEQYF,TGTGCCAGCAGCCCCACAACAGGGTCCGACGAGCAGTACTTC
18,-,TRBV14,TRBJ2-5,TRBD1,CASSQDPSRDRYQETQYF,TGTGCCAGCAGCCAAGATCCAAGCCGGGACAGGTACCAAGAGACCCAGTACTTC
14,-,TRBV29-1,TRBJ1-1,TRBD1,CSVDRGFMNTEAFF,TGCAGCGTCGACAGGGGCTTCATGAACACTGAAGCTTTCTTT
15,-,TRBV7-2,TRBJ2-1,-,CASSLVFLRINEQFF,TGTGCCAGCAGCTTAGTGTTTCTGAGGATAAATGAGCAGTTCTTC
13,-,TRBV28,TRBJ1-5,-,CASSYDSNQPQHF,TGTGCCAGCAGTTATGATAGCAATCAGCCCCAGCATTTT
14,-,TRBV6-1,TRBJ2-5,-,CASMLKPGGETQYF,TGTGCCAGCATGCTGAAGCCCGGGGGAGAGACCCAGTACTTC
14,few,TRBV5-4,TRBJ2-7,TRBD2,CASSLDLAAYEQYF,TGTGCCAGCAGCTTGGACCTAGCGGCCTACGAGCAGTACTTC